This TCR beta chain was found in a study of shared clonotypes between healthy human individuals. Looking at the study overall: The cohort comprised a couple of women and a few men. Their ages spanned 18 to 49 years.

As to this clone: The antigen remains undetermined.

Every subset had its genomic DNA shared out evenly among several immunoSEQ plates. Sequenced by immunoSEQ multiplex PCR; TCRdb stores in-frame clones only, minus some. In the table there are some 790,000 clones, over 55% of which are singletons. The CDR3 totals 18 residues. Per germline, CDR1 SGHVS and CDR2 FQNEAQ. V gave up 1 base and J gave up 7 bases; unmatched junction bases: 13. Study conclusions and caveats: Sharing across four donors was highest in naive CD4 (roughly 5%) and lowest in memory CD8 (roughly 0.4%). A small donor pool kept down the genetic and exposure-history diversity that was represented.

This chain links TRBV7-8 with TRBJ2-1; 10 bases line up with TRBD2. The receptor comes from a woman in her twenties or thirties in good health. Material for sequencing was memory CD4+ T cells sorted from blood. As to subset: CD45RA-negative fraction. The CDR3 nucleotides read TGTGCCAGCAGCTTAGACGGTTGGAAGCGGGAGGGCCGGAATGAGCAGTTCTTC. It codes for CASSLDGWKREGRNEQFF.